This T cell receptor beta chain appears in the sequencing data of a study of T cells after yellow fever vaccination. TCRdb re-derived calls from the 5' RACE reads in MiXCR, one entry per CDR3 protein. Seen here are some 120,000 distinct CDR3 sequences, 7.4% observed once, and the top ten hold 2.5%. This clonotype was recorded at least ten times. This CDR3 is 18 amino acids long. Trimming took 2 bases from V and 0 from J; bases not matched to a gene: 3. Per the germline V gene, CDR1 is MGHRA and CDR2 is YSYEKL. The sample in question was CD4+ T cells sorted from PBMCs, obtained 9 to 10 days after the first yellow fever vaccination. This receptor was obtained from a man younger than 35 who received the YFV17D yellow fever vaccine. This chain uses TRBV4-1 with TRBJ2-6; 11 nucleotides agree with TRBD1. The DNA for the CDR3 is TGCGCCAGCAGCCAAACCGGGACAGGGGGCTCTGGGGCCAACGTCCTGACTTTC. This encodes CASSQTGTGGSGANVLTF.